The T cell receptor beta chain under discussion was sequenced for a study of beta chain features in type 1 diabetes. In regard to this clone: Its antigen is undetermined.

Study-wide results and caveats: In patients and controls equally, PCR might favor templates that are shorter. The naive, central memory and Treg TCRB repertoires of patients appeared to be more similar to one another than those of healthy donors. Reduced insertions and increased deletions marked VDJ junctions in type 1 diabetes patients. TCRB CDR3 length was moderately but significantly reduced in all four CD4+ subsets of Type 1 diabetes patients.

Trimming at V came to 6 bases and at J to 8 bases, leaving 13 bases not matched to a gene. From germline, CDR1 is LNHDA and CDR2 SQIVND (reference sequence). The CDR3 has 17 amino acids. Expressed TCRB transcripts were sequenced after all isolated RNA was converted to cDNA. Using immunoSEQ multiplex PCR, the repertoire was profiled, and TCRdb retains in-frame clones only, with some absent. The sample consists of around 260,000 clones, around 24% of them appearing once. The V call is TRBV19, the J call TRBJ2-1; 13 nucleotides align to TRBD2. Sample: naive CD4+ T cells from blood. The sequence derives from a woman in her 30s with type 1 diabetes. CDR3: CASSHPRGTSGTDEQFF. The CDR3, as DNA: TGTGCCAGTAGCCATCCGCGGGGGACTAGCGGGACTGATGAGCAGTTCTTC.